This T cell receptor (beta chain) was found in a study of cytomegalovirus exposure and HLA in healthy donors. Notes on the study in general: The investigators catalogued some 160 TCR beta chains as cytomegalovirus-associated. An analysis done earlier found most TCR beta V segments productive about 87% or about 30% of the time. It emerged from a later analysis that several of the most significant clusters appeared to be linked to common viral pathogens.

This clone was detected only once. Antigen: not known. The length of the CDR3 is 13 residues. Germline V gives CDR1 SEHNR, CDR2 FQNEAQ (reference sequence). Trimming took 4 bases from V and 2 from J, leaving 9 bases between them. Primers: 60 Vbeta forward and 13 Jbeta reverse. In the original workflow: Tens of millions of unique TCR beta chains, 9.5 million to 14 million shared, were counted in a later analysis. Generated by immunoSEQ multiplex PCR, the TCRdb table keeps only in-frame clones and is missing some. D and trimming were read from the DNA, whereas the V and J calls and clone size are those reported in that table. The data hold about 140,000 clones, with 70% to 80% observed a single time.

This clonotype was sampled from a female donor in good health and CMV-seronegative. This chain connects TRBV7-9 to TRBJ2-7; D perhaps matches TRBD1 (6 bases). The specimen sequenced was PBMCs. CDR3 bases: TGTGCCAGCAGCTCCAGGGGCCCCTACGAGCAGTACTTC. Translation gives CASSSRGPYEQYF.